Many counts were recorded for the clone carrying this T cell receptor (beta chain). Its specificity is unknown. Germline CDR1 and CDR2: ENHRY and SYGVKD. The V and J ends lost 5 bases and 0 bases respectively, with 19 bases between them. This CDR3 has 18 residues. TCRdb re-called the reads through MiXCR, storing one row per CDR3 protein. The repertoire holds over 450,000 distinct CDR3 sequences, with around 11% as singletons. This sample was taken from a study of T cell repertoires in cytomegalovirus infection. Looking at the study overall: Shared public TCR beta signatures pointed to both CMV infection and a matching HLA type.

Findings and limits, study-wide: Summed public TCR beta family frequency identified CMV carriers bearing the relevant HLA. CMV-specific TCR beta clonotypes restricted by HLA-C were the ones dominating the ex vivo response.

The gene calls are TRBV10-3 and TRBJ2-2, with D possibly being TRBD2 (6 bases). Sequences were obtained from PBMCs. The sequence came from a human donor in good health (CMV status not recorded). Some clones in this sample may be carry-over from other donors' samples. The CDR3 DNA reads TGTGCCATCAGTCCGGGACTGTCTCCCATCTCGAACACCGGGGAGCTGTTTTTT. Protein product: CAISPGLSPISNTGELFF.